This entry lists 27 T cell receptor beta chains sequenced from one sample in a study of shared clonotypes between healthy human individuals. Only in-frame clones appear in the TCRdb table, and some are missing; sequencing was by immunoSEQ multiplex PCR. The table has more than 2 million clones, 85% to 95% seen once. Sequencing input: naive CD4+ T cells sorted from blood. This sample's subset: CD45RA+ positively selected. These receptors were collected from a man younger than 30 in good health.

The rearrangement uses TRBV7-2 and TRBJ2-7; 7 bases match TRBD1. The germline V gene encodes CDR1 SGHTA and CDR2 FQGNSA. The CDR3 is 14 residues long. J lost 7 bases, V lost 4 bases, and 10 bases had no gene match. The CDR3 region is CASSSQKGGGEQYF. CDR3 sequence (DNA): TGTGCCAGCAGCTCCCAGAAAGGGGGCGGTGAGCAGTACTTC.

The chain carries TRBV29-1 and TRBJ1-1; tentative D call: TRBD1 (5 bases). V was shortened by 7 bases and J by 5 bases, with 14 bases between the two germline ends. The CDR3 sequence is 12 residues long. Germline loops: CDR1 SQVTM, CDR2 ANQGSEA. CDR3: CSAAGGRTEAFF. CDR3 DNA: TGCAGCGCCGCGGGGGGGAGAACTGAAGCTTTCTTT.

The chain employs TRBV6-1 and TRBJ1-2; weak D call: TRBD1 (6 bases). Germline values: CDR1 MNHNS, CDR2 SASEGT. The CDR3 runs to 13 residues. Trimming removed 6 bases at V and 4 bases at J, with 12 bases between. The DNA for the CDR3 is TGTGCCAGCAGGACCACAGGGATCTATGGCTACACCTTC. This codes for CASRTTGIYGYTF.

This sequence joins TRBV18 and TRBJ2-5, with D perhaps TRBD1 (6 bases). The CDR3 has 17 residues. Germline CDR1 reads KGHSH; CDR2 reads LQKENI. The ends were cut back, 2 bases at V and 2 bases at J, with 18 bases in the middle. CDR3 nucleotides: TGTGCCAGCTCACCAACGGCACAGGGTAGTGGGCAAGAGACCCAGTACTTC. It yields the protein CASSPTAQGSGQETQYF.

This chain joins TRBV10-3 and TRBJ2-5; 9 bases agree with TRBD2. This CDR3 is built from 15 residues. J lost 2 bases, V lost 10 bases, and 11 bases had no gene match. Per germline, CDR1 ENHRY and CDR2 SYGVKD. The CDR3 DNA reads TGTGCCAGCCGGGGGGCTAGCGGGAATCAAGAGACCCAGTACTTC. Translating it yields CASRGASGNQETQYF.

V usage is TRBV18 and J usage is TRBJ2-5; 10 positions agree with TRBD2. The CDR3 sequence is 17 residues long. Unmatched junction bases numbered 7, after V lost 2 bases and J lost 1 base. Per the germline V gene, CDR1 is KGHSH and CDR2 is LQKENI. CDR3 nucleotides: TGTGCCAGCTCACCAATGGCTAGCGGGGGAATCCAAGAGACCCAGTACTTC. It specifies CASSPMASGGIQETQYF.

The rearrangement links TRBV6-5 to TRBJ2-1; 15 positions match TRBD2. CDR3 size: 15 residues. Germline V gene lookup returns CDR1 MNHEY and CDR2 SVGAGI. The V gene end was trimmed by 4 bases and the J gene end by 12 bases; junction bases not matched to a gene: 7. The chain's CDR3 is CASSWTSGRASVQFF. As DNA, the CDR3 is TGTGCCAGCAGTTGGACTAGCGGGAGGGCCTCGGTGCAGTTCTTC.

The chain uses TRBV2 and TRBJ1-6; tentative D call: TRBD1 (6 bases). V gave up 7 bases and J gave up 5 bases, with 6 bases separating them. CDR1 is SNHLY, CDR2 FYNNEI, per germline. The CDR3 sequence is 12 residues long. The CDR3 DNA is TGTGCCAGCACAGGGGATAATTCACCCCTCCACTTT. Translation gives CASTGDNSPLHF.

This chain connects TRBV6-5 to TRBJ1-1; D perhaps matches TRBD1 (6 bases). The CDR3 extends over 15 amino acids. V lost 4 bases, J lost 1 base, and 13 bases lay in between. Germline CDR1 is MNHEY and CDR2 is SVGAGI. CDR3: CASSSPGHGNTEAFF. The CDR3 region has the DNA TGTGCCAGCAGTTCGCCGGGACATGGGAACACTGAAGCTTTCTTT.

The V gene is TRBV5-1, the J gene TRBJ2-3; no definite D call. The germline gives CDR1 SGHRS, CDR2 YFSETQ. With 0 bases removed from V and 2 bases from J, the gap between germline ends came to 7 bases. The CDR3 is 14 amino acids. CDR3 loop: CASSLGIPTDTQYF. The DNA for the CDR3 is TGCGCCAGCAGCTTGGGCATCCCCACAGATACGCAGTATTTT.

The chain employs TRBV2 and TRBJ2-3; 8 bases agree with TRBD2. The CDR3 has 14 amino acids. With V trimmed by 7 bases and J by 5 bases, 8 bases remained unmatched. Germline loops: CDR1 SNHLY, CDR2 FYNNEI. The CDR3 DNA sequence: TGTGCCAGCAAGGACGGGGGGGCGGAAGATACGCAGTATTTT. Translating it yields CASKDGGAEDTQYF.

This chain links TRBV10-3 with TRBJ2-3, with TRBD2 matching over 7 bases. CDR3 length: 14 amino acids. Germline CDR1 ENHRY, CDR2 SYGVKD. V lost 0 bases and J lost 7; bases outside the gene matches: 4. In nucleotides, the CDR3 is TGTGCCATCAGTGAGTCACGGCGGGAGCATACGCAGTATTTT. Amino acid sequence: CAISESRREHTQYF.

As to this clone: The same CDR3 arises from other DNA sequences in this sample as well. This chain joins TRBV4-3 and TRBJ2-6, with D unclear. In germline, CDR1 is LGHNA, CDR2 YSLEER. Trimming pared 1 base from V and 0 bases from J, leaving 7 bases between. The CDR3 sequence is 16 residues long. CDR3 protein: CASSQAWDSGANVLTF. The DNA for the CDR3 is TGCGCCAGCAGCCAAGCGTGGGACTCTGGGGCCAACGTCCTGACTTTC.

This clone was observed a single time. For the CDR3, the DNA is TGTGCCAGCAGCCAGACGGGACAGTCCCCCTATAATTCACCCCTCCACTTT. Its translation: CASSQTGQSPYNSPLHF. This chain uses TRBV5-4 with TRBJ1-6; 7 bases match TRBD1. The V gene's germline CDR1 is SGHNT and CDR2 YYREEE (reference sequence). The CDR3 length is 17 residues. With 4 bases clipped from V and 2 bases from J, the junction kept 9 bases outside the gene matches.

The table lists this clone with a count of one. The rearrangement links TRBV5-1 to TRBJ1-1; 7 nucleotides agree with TRBD1. In germline, CDR1 is SGHRS, CDR2 YFSETQ. The junction had 9 bases not matched to a gene; V was cut back by 0 bases and J by 1 base. This CDR3 is built from 17 residues. DNA of the CDR3: TGCGCCAGCAGCTTGGTGGAGACCGGGACAGCGAACACTGAAGCTTTCTTT. As protein: CASSLVETGTANTEAFF.

This clone was picked up one time. The V and J genes are TRBV18 and TRBJ2-3; 7 nucleotides match TRBD1. Germline V lookup: CDR1 KGHSH, CDR2 LQKENI. V dropped 5 bases and J dropped 0; count of bases not matched to a gene: 2. This CDR3 contains 14 residues. Here the CDR3 DNA reads TGTGCCAGCTCATCACAGGGGAGCACAGATACGCAGTATTTT. Protein product: CASSSQGSTDTQYF.

About this clone itself: The same CDR3 can be traced to other DNA sequences in this sample. The chain combines TRBV5-1 with TRBJ1-2; 8 nucleotides line up with TRBD1. The CDR3 is made up of 14 amino acids. Germline assignment: CDR1 SGHRS and CDR2 YFSETQ. With V trimmed by 0 bases and J by 7 bases, 5 bases remained unmatched. CDR3 sequence (DNA): TGCGCCAGCAGCTTGGCGGACAGGGCTGGTGGCTACACCTTC. Translation gives CASSLADRAGGYTF.

This clone has a single count. The chain links TRBV10-3 to TRBJ2-3; D ambiguous. The CDR3 has 14 amino acids. Trimming removed 11 bases from V and 3 bases from J, with 18 bases in between. Per the germline V gene, CDR1 is ENHRY and CDR2 is SYGVKD. In nucleotides, the CDR3 is TGTGCCGGCTCAGGTGAGGACGGGACAGATACGCAGTATTTT. Translated: CAGSGEDGTDTQYF.

The gene calls are TRBV28 and TRBJ2-3, with D possibly being TRBD2 (5 bases). Germline V lookup: CDR1 MDHEN, CDR2 SYDVKM. CDR3 length equals 16 residues. V lost 3 bases, J lost 1 base, and 14 bases lay in between. The CDR3 is CASSLISAGGTDTQYF. The CDR3 DNA follows: TGTGCCAGCAGTTTGATATCTGCCGGGGGCACAGATACGCAGTATTTT.

The chain links TRBV27 to TRBJ1-1; 7 nucleotides align to TRBD1. The germline V gene has CDR1 MNHEY and CDR2 SMNVEV (reference sequence). J lost 4 bases, V lost 2 bases, and 4 bases had no gene match. This CDR3 is 14 amino acids long. The DNA of the CDR3 is TGTGCCAGCAGTTTAGACAGGGCGAGCACTGAAGCTTTCTTT. It translates to CASSLDRASTEAFF.

In its sample, this clone was seen once. The gene calls are TRBV15 and TRBJ2-3; D unclear. Trimming removed 0 bases from V and 5 bases from J, with 9 bases in between. There are 14 residues in the CDR3. The germline gives CDR1 LNHNV, CDR2 YYDKDF (reference sequence). CDR3 sequence: CATSRDVGRDTQYF. In nucleotides, the CDR3 is TGTGCCACCAGCAGAGATGTTGGCCGAGATACGCAGTATTTT. The full variable domain, completed using reference TRBV15 and TRBJ2-3, is DAMVIQNPRYQVTQFGKPVTLSCSQTLNHNVMYWYQQKSSQAPKLLFHYYDKDFNNEADTPDNFQSRRPNTSFCFLDIRSPGLGDTAMYLCATSRDVGRDTQYFGPGTRLTVL.

The chain employs TRBV5-5 and TRBJ1-4; weak D call: TRBD1 (5 bases). The V gene lost 4 bases and the J gene lost 3 bases, with 13 bases spanning the gap. The germline V gene has CDR1 SGHKS and CDR2 YYEKEE (reference sequence). The CDR3 runs to 15 residues. The CDR3 sequence: CASSPEGFPNEKLFF. The CDR3 coding sequence is TGTGCCAGCAGCCCAGAGGGGTTCCCTAATGAAAAACTGTTTTTT.

The V call is TRBV14, the J call TRBJ2-1; the match to TRBD2 covers 7 bases. Trimming cost V 4 bases and J 7 bases; bases outside gene matches: 13. CDR3 length equals 16 residues. Germline V CDR1 and CDR2: SGHDN, FVKESK. The CDR3 loop is CASSRLAEFVGNEQFF. The CDR3 DNA reads as TGTGCCAGCAGCCGCCTAGCGGAGTTTGTCGGTAATGAGCAGTTCTTC.

The genes are TRBV6-4 and TRBJ2-2, with D possibly matching TRBD2 (5 bases). Germline assignment: CDR1 MRHNA and CDR2 SNTAGT. Trimming stripped 6 bases from V and 1 base from J, with 9 bases between. The CDR3 spans 14 residues. The CDR3 nucleotides are TGTGCCAGCAGAGGGAGTCTGAACACCGGGGAGCTGTTTTTT. This encodes CASRGSLNTGELFF.

V usage is TRBV29-1 and J usage is TRBJ2-1; TRBD2 aligns across 11 bases. The length of the CDR3 is 16 residues. From germline, CDR1 is SQVTM and CDR2 ANQGSEA. The J segment lost 5 bases and the V segment lost 7 bases, leaving 13 bases of the junction unmatched. CDR3: CSELPPGLAAHNEQFF. The CDR3 nucleotides are TGCAGCGAACTACCTCCGGGACTAGCGGCCCACAATGAGCAGTTCTTC.

The chain uses TRBV5-1 and TRBJ2-1; D might be TRBD1 (6 bases). V lost 4 bases and J 6 bases, leaving 14 bases between the germline ends. The V gene's germline CDR1 is SGHRS and CDR2 YFSETQ. CDR3 size: 14 residues. The CDR3 loop is CASSEQGSSNEQFF. DNA of the CDR3: TGCGCCAGCAGCGAACAGGGATCAAGCAATGAGCAGTTCTTC.

Turning to this clone: Other DNA sequences within the sample encode an identical CDR3. The rearrangement links TRBV29-1 to TRBJ2-6, with D hard to call. Trimming pared 3 bases from V and 0 bases from J, leaving 0 bases between. This CDR3 has 12 residues. CDR1 and CDR2 from the germline V gene are SQVTM and ANQGSEA. CDR3 nucleotide sequence: TGCAGCGTTGACTCTGGGGCCAACGTCCTGACTTTC. Encoded protein: CSVDSGANVLTF.